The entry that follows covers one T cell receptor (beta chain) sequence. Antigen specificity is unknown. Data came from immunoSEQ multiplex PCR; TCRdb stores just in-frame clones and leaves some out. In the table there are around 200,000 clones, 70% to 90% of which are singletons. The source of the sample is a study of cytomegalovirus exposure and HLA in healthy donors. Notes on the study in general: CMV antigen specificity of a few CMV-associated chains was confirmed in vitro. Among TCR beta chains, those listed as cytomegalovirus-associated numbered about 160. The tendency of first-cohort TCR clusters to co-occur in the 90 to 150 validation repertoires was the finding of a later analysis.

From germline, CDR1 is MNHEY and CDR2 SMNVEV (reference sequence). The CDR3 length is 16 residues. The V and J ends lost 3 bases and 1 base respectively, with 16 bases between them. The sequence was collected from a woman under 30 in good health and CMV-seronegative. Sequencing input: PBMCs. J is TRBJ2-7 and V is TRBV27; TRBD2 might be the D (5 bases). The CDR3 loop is CASSLGVGYGSYEQYF. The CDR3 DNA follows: TGTGCCAGCAGTTTGGGAGTCGGGTATGGGTCCTACGAGCAGTACTTC.